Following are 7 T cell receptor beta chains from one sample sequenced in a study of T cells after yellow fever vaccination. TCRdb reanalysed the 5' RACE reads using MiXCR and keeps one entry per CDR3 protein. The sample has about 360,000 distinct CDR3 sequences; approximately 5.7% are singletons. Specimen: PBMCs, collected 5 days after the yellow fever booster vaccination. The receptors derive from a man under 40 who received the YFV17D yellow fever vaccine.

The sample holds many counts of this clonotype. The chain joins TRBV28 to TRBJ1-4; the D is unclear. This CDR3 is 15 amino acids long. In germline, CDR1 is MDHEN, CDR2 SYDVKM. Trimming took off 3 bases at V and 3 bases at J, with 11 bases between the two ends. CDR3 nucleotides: TGTGCCAGCAGTTTGACACCATCGGCTAATGAAAAACTGTTTTTT. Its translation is CASSLTPSANEKLFF.

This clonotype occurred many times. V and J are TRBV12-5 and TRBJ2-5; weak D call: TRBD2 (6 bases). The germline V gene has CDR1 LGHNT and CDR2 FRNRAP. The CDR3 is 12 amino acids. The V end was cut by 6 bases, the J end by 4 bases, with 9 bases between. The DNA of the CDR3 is TGTGCTAGTGGCTCGGAGGGAGAGACCCAGTACTTC. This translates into CASGSEGETQYF.

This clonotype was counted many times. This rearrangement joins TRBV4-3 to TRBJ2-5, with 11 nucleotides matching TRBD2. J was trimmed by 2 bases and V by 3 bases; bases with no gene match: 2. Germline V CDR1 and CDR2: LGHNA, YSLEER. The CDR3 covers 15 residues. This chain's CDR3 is CASSQGTSGQETQYF. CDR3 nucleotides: TGCGCCAGCAGCCAGGGGACTAGCGGACAAGAGACCCAGTACTTC.

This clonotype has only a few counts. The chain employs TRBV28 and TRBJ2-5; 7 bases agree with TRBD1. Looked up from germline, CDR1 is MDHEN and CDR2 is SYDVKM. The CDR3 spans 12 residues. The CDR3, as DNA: TGTGCGACAGGGTTGCTTCAAGAGACCCAGTACTTC. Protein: CATGLLQETQYF.

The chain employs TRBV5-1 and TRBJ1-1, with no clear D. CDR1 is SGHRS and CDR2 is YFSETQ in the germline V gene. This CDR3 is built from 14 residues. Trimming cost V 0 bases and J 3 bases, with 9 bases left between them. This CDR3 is CASSLGSDYTEAFF. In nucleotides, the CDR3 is TGCGCCAGCAGCTTGGGGTCGGATTACACTGAAGCTTTCTTT. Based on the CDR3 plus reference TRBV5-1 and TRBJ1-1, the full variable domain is KAGVTQTPRYLIKTRGQQVTLSCSPISGHRSVSWYQQTPGQGLQFLFEYFSETQRNKGNFPGRFSGRQFSNSRSEMNVSTLELGDSALYLCASSLGSDYTEAFFGQGTRLTVV.

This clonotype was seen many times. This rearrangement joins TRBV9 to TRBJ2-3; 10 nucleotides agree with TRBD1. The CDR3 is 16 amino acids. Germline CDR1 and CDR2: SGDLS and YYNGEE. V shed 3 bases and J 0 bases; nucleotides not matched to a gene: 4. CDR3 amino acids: CASSEGTGVSTDTQYF. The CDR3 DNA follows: TGTGCCAGCAGCGAAGGGACAGGGGTGAGCACAGATACGCAGTATTTT.

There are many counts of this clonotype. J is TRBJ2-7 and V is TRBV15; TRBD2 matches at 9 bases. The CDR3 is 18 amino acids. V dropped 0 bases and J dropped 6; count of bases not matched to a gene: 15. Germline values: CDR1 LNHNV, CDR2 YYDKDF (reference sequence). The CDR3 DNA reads TGTGCCACCAGCAGAGATCTGGGTATGCGGGAGGGTCGTGCCGAGCAGTACTTC. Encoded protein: CATSRDLGMREGRAEQYF. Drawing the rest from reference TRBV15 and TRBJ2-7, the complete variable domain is DAMVIQNPRYQVTQFGKPVTLSCSQTLNHNVMYWYQQKSSQAPKLLFHYYDKDFNNEADTPDNFQSRRPNTSFCFLDIRSPGLGDTAMYLCATSRDLGMREGRAEQYFGPGTRLTVT.